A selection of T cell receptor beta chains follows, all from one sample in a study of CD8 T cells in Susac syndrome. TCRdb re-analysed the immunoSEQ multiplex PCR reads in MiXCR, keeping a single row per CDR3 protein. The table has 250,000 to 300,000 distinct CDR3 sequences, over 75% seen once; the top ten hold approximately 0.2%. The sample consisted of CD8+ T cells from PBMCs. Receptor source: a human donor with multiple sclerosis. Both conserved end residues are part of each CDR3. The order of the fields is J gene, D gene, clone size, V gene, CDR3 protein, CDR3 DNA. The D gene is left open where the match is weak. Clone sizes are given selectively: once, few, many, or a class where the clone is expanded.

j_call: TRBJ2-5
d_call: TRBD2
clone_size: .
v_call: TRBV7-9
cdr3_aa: CASSQLLGGAGETQYF
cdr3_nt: TGTGCCAGCAGCCAACTGCTCGGGGGGGCCGGGGAGACCCAGTACTTC

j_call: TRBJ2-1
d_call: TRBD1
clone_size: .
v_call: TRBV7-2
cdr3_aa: CASQTTGGSYNEQFF
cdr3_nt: TGTGCCAGCCAGACGACAGGGGGCTCCTACAATGAGCAGTTCTTC

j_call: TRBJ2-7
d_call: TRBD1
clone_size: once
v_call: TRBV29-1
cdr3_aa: CSAGTGTSYEQYF
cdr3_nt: TGCAGCGCCGGGACAGGGACCTCCTACGAGCAGTACTTC

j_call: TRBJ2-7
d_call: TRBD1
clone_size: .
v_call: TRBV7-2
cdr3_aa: CASSEGQRSSYEQYF
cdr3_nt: TGTGCCAGCAGCGAGGGACAGCGAAGCTCCTACGAGCAGTACTTC

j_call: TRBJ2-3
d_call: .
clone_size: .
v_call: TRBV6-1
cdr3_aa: CASEVTDTQYF
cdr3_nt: TGTGCCAGCGAGGTCACAGATACGCAGTATTTT

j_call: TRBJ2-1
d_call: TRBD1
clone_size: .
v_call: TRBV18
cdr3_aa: CASSNPGQSLNEQFF
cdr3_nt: TGTGCCAGCTCAAACCCGGGACAGAGCCTTAATGAGCAGTTCTTC

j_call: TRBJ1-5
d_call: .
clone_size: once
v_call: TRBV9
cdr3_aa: CASSAGLNQPQHF
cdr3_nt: TGTGCCAGCAGCGCGGGACTAAATCAGCCCCAGCATTTT

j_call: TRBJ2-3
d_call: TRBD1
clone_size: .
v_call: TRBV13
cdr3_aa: CASSDRQGANTDTQYF
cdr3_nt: TGTGCCAGCAGCGACCGACAGGGGGCGAACACAGATACGCAGTATTTT

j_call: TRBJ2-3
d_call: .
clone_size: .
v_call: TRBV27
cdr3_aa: CASSFTGNPDTQYF
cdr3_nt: TGTGCCAGCAGTTTCACGGGAAATCCGGATACGCAGTATTTT

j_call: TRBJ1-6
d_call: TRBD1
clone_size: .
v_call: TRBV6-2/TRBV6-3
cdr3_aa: CASRWTGQGSPLHF
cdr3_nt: TGTGCCAGCAGATGGACAGGACAAGGTTCACCCCTCCACTTT

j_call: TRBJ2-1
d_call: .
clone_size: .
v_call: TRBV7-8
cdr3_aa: CASSYRDTPSYNEQFF
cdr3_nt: TGTGCCAGCAGCTATCGGGACACCCCTTCCTACAATGAGCAGTTCTTC

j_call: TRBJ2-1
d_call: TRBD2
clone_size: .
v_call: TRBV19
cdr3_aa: CASRTSGGSYNEQFF
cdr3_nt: TGTGCCAGTAGGACCAGCGGGGGCTCCTACAATGAGCAGTTCTTC

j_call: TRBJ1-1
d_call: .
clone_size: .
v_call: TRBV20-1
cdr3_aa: CSALDNKDTEAFF
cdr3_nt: TGCAGTGCCCTTGACAATAAGGACACTGAAGCTTTCTTT

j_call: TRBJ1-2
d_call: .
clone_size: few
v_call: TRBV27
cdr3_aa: CASSPVQGGGYGYTF
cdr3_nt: TGTGCCAGCAGTCCGGTACAGGGAGGGGGCTATGGCTACACCTTC

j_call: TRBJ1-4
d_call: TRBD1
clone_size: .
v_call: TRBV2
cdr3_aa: CASIDPGQGDEKLFF
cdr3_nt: TGTGCCAGCATCGACCCGGGACAGGGAGATGAAAAACTGTTTTTT